This T cell receptor (beta chain) stems from a study of blood T cell repertoires in COVID-19. About the research overall: The United States, Italy and Spain were the sources of the acute and convalescent COVID-19 samples.

One Seattle source followed patients from active infection through their disease course. This CDR3 spans 16 amino acids. The germline V gene has CDR1 SGHAT and CDR2 FQNNGV. Trimming cost V 0 bases and J 7 bases; bases outside gene matches: 4. Authors' processing steps: Reference gene primer amplification yielded estimated nucleated cell counts. Only in-frame clones appear in the TCRdb table, and some are missing; sequencing was by immunoSEQ multiplex PCR. D and trimming come from the DNA, and the V and J calls and clone size come from that table. The sample records some 210,000 clones, around 90% being singletons.

Sequenced sample: peripheral blood. The sequence was collected from a man in his 60s with COVID-19, enrolled during active disease. The chain couples TRBV11-2 to TRBJ1-4, with 11 bases matching TRBD1. DNA of the CDR3: TGTGCCAGCAGCTTAGACTGGGACAGGGGGGTTGAAAAACTGTTTTTT. Its protein product is CASSLDWDRGVEKLFF.